Reported below is one T cell receptor (beta chain). The antigen is not known. Germline and junction disagree at one end, which may indicate a read error. This sample was taken from a study of metastatic and nonmetastatic thyroid tumors. Study context: Repertoires were compared across blood and tumor or nodule tissue from malignant and benign thyroid patients.

Not a single patient had been given any form of treatment at any point before undergoing thyroid surgery. Authors' analysis steps: A classifier for distant metastasis in papillary thyroid cancer was constructed using CDR3 differences observed across clinicopathological groups. Using MiXCR, TCRdb reanalyzed the PCR reads. The V and J calls and clone size come from TCRdb's table, not from the authors' own analysis. The table lists tens of thousands of clones, around a quarter of them singletons. The CDR3 length is 16 residues. Germline V lookup: CDR1 LGHDT, CDR2 YNNKEL (reference sequence). Study outcomes and limitations: Malignant thyroid tumors reportedly exceeded benign nodules significantly in TCR beta diversity, with the difference appearing in blood and tumor.

This rearrangement joins TRBV3-1 to TRBJ1-4; the match to TRBD1 covers 7 bases. The clonotype originates from a female donor with papillary thyroid cancer or a benign thyroid nodule (not recorded which). Some clones in this sample may be carry-over from other donors' samples. The sample consisted of blood. The CDR3 here is CASSQRWDSDNGKLFF. The CDR3 region has the DNA TGTGCCAGCAGCCAACGATGGGACAGCGATAATGGAAAACTGTTTTTT.